Listed here are 21 T cell receptor beta chains from one sample, sequenced in a study of OX40 agonist ivuxolimab in advanced cancers. Clones were sequenced by immunoSEQ multiplex PCR, and TCRdb holds only the in-frame ones, with some missing. The sample lists 45,000 to 55,000 clones; approximately 79% were seen once. This sample comprised CD4+ or CD8+ T cells sorted from blood, obtained in a trial of the OX40 agonist ivuxolimab. These receptors originate from an adult with an advanced solid tumor such as melanoma, head and neck, liver or kidney cancer.

This clone appeared a few times. The chain recombines TRBV5-4 with TRBJ1-4, with D uncertain. Per the germline V gene, CDR1 is SGHNT and CDR2 is YYREEE (reference sequence). There are 13 residues in the CDR3. Between the trimmed V and J ends, which lost 5 bases and 7 bases, there was a span of 12 bases. The CDR3 nucleotides read TGTGCCAGCAGTACCGCCGAGGGTGAAAAACTGTTTTTT. Its translation is CASSTAEGEKLFF.

This clone was picked up one time. This chain links TRBV7-2 with TRBJ2-5; D not resolved. The DNA end lines up better with TRBJ2-7; the J call may be wrong. The germline V gene encodes CDR1 SGHTA and CDR2 FQGNSA. The CDR3 runs 14 residues. CDR3 DNA: TGTGCCAGCAGCTTACTGGGCAGCCACTACGAGCAGTACTTC. Amino acids: CASSLLGSHYEQYF.

This chain joins TRBV5-1 and TRBJ2-3; 11 bases fit TRBD2. Germline assignment: CDR1 SGHRS and CDR2 YFSETQ. After removal of 4 bases from V and 3 bases from J, the junction contained 7 bases not matched to a gene. The CDR3 is 16 amino acids. CDR3 bases: TGCGCCAGCAGCGGGGGGTCTAGCGGGAGGACAGATACGCAGTATTTT. It encodes CASSGGSSGRTDTQYF.

In its sample, this clone is medium-sized. The chain links TRBV4-2 to TRBJ2-7, with D possibly called TRBD1 or TRBD2 (6 bases each). Looked up from germline, CDR1 is LGHNA and CDR2 is YNFKEQ. This CDR3 comprises 15 residues. Trimming removed 4 bases at V and 5 bases at J, with 18 bases between. The CDR3 sequence is CASSLPGGTNHEQYF. The CDR3, as DNA: TGTGCCAGCAGCCTCCCGGGCGGGACAAACCACGAGCAGTACTTC.

Written as DNA, the CDR3 is TGTGCCAGCAGCGTAGAGGCAAACCCCTCCTACGAGCAGTACTTC. Residues: CASSVEANPSYEQYF. This sequence joins TRBV9 and TRBJ2-7; D ambiguous. The CDR3 loop spans 15 amino acids. Deletions cut 0 bases from V and 0 bases from J, with 10 bases between. The germline V gene encodes CDR1 SGDLS and CDR2 YYNGEE.

J is TRBJ2-7 and V is TRBV6-1, with D perhaps assigned TRBD1 or TRBD2 (5 bases each). Germline V gene data show CDR1 as MNHNS and CDR2 as SASEGT. V was clipped by 2 bases and J by 6 bases, with 11 bases between them. The CDR3 sequence is 13 residues long. The CDR3 reads CASSELQGVEQYF. The CDR3 DNA sequence: TGTGCCAGCAGTGAACTTCAGGGAGTCGAGCAGTACTTC.

The V call is TRBV5-3, the J call TRBJ2-1, with 8 positions matching TRBD2. TRBV5-3 is noted as an ORF with a role that remains uncertain. The CDR3 runs 19 residues. The ends lost 4 bases at V and 9 bases at J; junction bases unmatched: 24. The CDR3 spells CARSPGGMNRGRREVEQFF. CDR3 sequence (DNA): TGTGCCAGAAGCCCTGGCGGGATGAATCGCGGTAGGCGGGAGGTTGAGCAGTTCTTC.

The chain employs TRBV6-6 and TRBJ2-6, with TRBD1 as a possible D gene (5 bases). CDR3 length: 15 residues. CDR1 and CDR2 from the germline V gene are MNHNY and SVGAGI (reference sequence). Trimming pared 6 bases from V and 3 bases from J, leaving 12 bases between. The CDR3 here is CASRELGDGANVLTF. CDR3 DNA sequence: TGTGCCAGCAGGGAGCTAGGGGATGGGGCCAACGTCCTGACTTTC.

This clone is labeled medium-sized. The chain recombines TRBV11-2 with TRBJ2-7; TRBD1 matches 7 bases. Germline CDR1 and CDR2: SGHAT and FQNNGV. The CDR3 sequence is 12 residues long. V was clipped by 5 bases and J by 6 bases; unmatched bases: 4. The CDR3 region is CASSIQGFEQYF. In nucleotides, the CDR3 is TGTGCCAGCAGCATACAGGGGTTCGAGCAGTACTTC. The full variable domain, in which reference TRBV11-2 and TRBJ2-7 provide the parts outside the CDR3, is EAGVAQSPRYKIIEKRQSVAFWCNPISGHATLYWYQQILGQGPKLLIQFQNNGVVDDSQLPKDRFSAERLKGVDSTLKIQPAKLEDSAVYLCASSIQGFEQYFGPGTRLTVT.

This sequence joins TRBV7-9 and TRBJ1-3, with 7 bases identical to TRBD1. Per the germline V gene, CDR1 is SEHNR and CDR2 is FQNEAQ (reference sequence). This CDR3 contains 16 residues. Germline trimming cut 5 bases from V and 0 bases from J; bases unmatched to any gene: 7. This CDR3 is CASSAPGQSSGNTIYF. The CDR3 DNA reads TGTGCCAGCAGCGCGCCGGGACAGAGCTCTGGAAACACCATATATTTT.

The chain has TRBV19 and TRBJ1-2; possibly TRBD1 for D (5 bases). The CDR3 totals 14 residues. V was pared by 2 bases and J by 8 bases, with 15 bases between. In germline, CDR1 is LNHDA, CDR2 SQIVND (reference sequence). The chain's CDR3 is CASSITGIRDGYTF. In DNA, the CDR3 is TGTGCCAGTAGTATAACGGGGATCAGGGACGGCTACACCTTC.

V usage is TRBV18 and J usage is TRBJ1-5, with D tentatively TRBD1 (6 bases). CDR1 KGHSH and CDR2 LQKENI come from the germline V gene. The CDR3 is 17 residues long. V lost 4 bases, J lost 1 base, and 17 bases lay in between. As DNA, the CDR3 is TGTGCCAGCTCACTCCTTACTACCGGGACAAGCAATCAGCCCCAGCATTTT. Protein: CASSLLTTGTSNQPQHF.

The V call is TRBV19, the J call TRBJ2-6; perhaps D is TRBD1 or TRBD2 (5 bases each). The CDR3 is 15 residues long. V was shortened by 3 bases and J by 0 bases, with 6 bases between the two germline ends. Per germline, CDR1 LNHDA and CDR2 SQIVND (reference sequence). DNA for the CDR3: TGTGCCAGTAGTATGGGGGTCTCTGGGGCCAACGTCCTGACTTTC. It encodes CASSMGVSGANVLTF.

The rearrangement links TRBV2 to TRBJ2-5, with D perhaps matching TRBD2 (5 bases). This CDR3 contains 11 residues. V shed 7 bases and J shed 10 bases, with 13 bases lying between them. Germline V gene sequence: CDR1 SNHLY, CDR2 FYNNEI. The CDR3 DNA reads TGTGCCAGCACGGCGGAAGAGGGCCAGTACTTC. Protein sequence: CASTAEEGQYF.

This clone has just a few counts. The chain employs TRBV27 and TRBJ2-1; 10 bases map to TRBD2. The CDR3 runs 12 residues. Per the germline V gene, CDR1 is MNHEY and CDR2 is SMNVEV (reference sequence). J lost 10 bases, V lost 6 bases, and 3 bases had no gene match. This CDR3 is CASRDSGREQFF. The CDR3 DNA reads TGTGCCAGCAGAGATAGCGGGAGGGAGCAGTTCTTC.

The gene calls are TRBV19 and TRBJ1-1, with D possibly being TRBD1 (6 bases). The CDR3 totals 14 residues. Trimming pared 6 bases from V and 3 bases from J, leaving 14 bases between. Per germline, CDR1 LNHDA and CDR2 SQIVND (reference sequence). CDR3 sequence: CASSQGSGDTEAFF. CDR3 sequence (DNA): TGTGCCAGTAGCCAGGGGTCCGGGGACACTGAAGCTTTCTTT.

The chain couples TRBV6-6 to TRBJ1-4; 11 nucleotides line up with TRBD1. CDR3 length: 13 residues. The V segment lost 6 bases and the J segment 7 bases; nucleotides outside the gene matches: 1. Looked up from germline, CDR1 is MNHNY and CDR2 is SVGAGI (reference sequence). The CDR3 DNA sequence: TGTGCCAGCAGAGGACAGGGGGCTGAAAAACTGTTTTTT. It specifies CASRGQGAEKLFF.

V is TRBV28 and J is TRBJ1-2; D is unresolved. Trimming took off 2 bases at V and 6 bases at J, with 7 bases between the two ends. Per the germline V gene, CDR1 is MDHEN and CDR2 is SYDVKM. This CDR3 is 12 amino acids long. The CDR3 bases are TGTGCCAGCAGTTTACAGGTAGATGGCTACACCTTC. This translates into CASSLQVDGYTF.

The CDR3, as DNA: TGTGCCAGCAGTTTATGGGAGGCGGGGAACAATGAGCAGTTCTTC. Amino acids: CASSLWEAGNNEQFF. The gene calls are TRBV27 and TRBJ2-1; perhaps TRBD2 as D (6 bases). V lost 1 base and J lost 5, with 12 bases in between. CDR1 MNHEY and CDR2 SMNVEV come from the germline V gene (reference sequence). The CDR3 loop spans 15 amino acids.

V usage is TRBV28 and J usage is TRBJ1-1; D gene uncertain. Germline V CDR1 and CDR2: MDHEN, SYDVKM. CDR3 length: 15 amino acids. Trimming removed 6 bases from V and 1 base from J, with 15 bases in between. The CDR3 DNA is TGTGCCAGCAGGCCCCCGGGCCGAACGAACACTGAAGCTTTCTTT. Protein: CASRPPGRTNTEAFF.

V gene TRBV5-4 combines with J gene TRBJ2-3; D may match TRBD1 or TRBD2 (5 bases each). Trimming took 4 bases from V and 8 from J, leaving 17 bases between them. The germline CDR1 and CDR2 sequences are SGHNT and YYREEE (reference sequence). This CDR3 is built from 14 residues. The CDR3 loop reads CASSRVSGLSTQYF. The CDR3, as DNA: TGTGCCAGCAGCCGCGTCTCGGGGCTCAGTACGCAGTATTTT.